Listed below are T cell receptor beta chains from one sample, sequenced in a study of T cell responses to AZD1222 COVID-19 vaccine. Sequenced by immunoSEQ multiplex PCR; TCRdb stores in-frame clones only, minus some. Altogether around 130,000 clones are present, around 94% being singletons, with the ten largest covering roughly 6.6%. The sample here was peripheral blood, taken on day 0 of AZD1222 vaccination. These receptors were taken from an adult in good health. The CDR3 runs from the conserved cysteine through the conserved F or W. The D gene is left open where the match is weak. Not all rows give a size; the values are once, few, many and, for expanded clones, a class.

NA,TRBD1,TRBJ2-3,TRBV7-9,CASSPLRGQGSSTDTQYF,TGTGCCAGCAGCCCTCTCCGGGGACAGGGGTCCTCCACAGATACGCAGTATTTT
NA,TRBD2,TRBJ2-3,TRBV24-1,CATSLKGTSGREDTQYF,TGTGCCACCAGCCTAAAAGGGACTAGCGGGAGGGAGGATACGCAGTATTTT
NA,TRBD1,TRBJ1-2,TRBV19,CASSIAPRTGGDGYTF,TGTGCCAGTAGTATAGCCCCCCGGACAGGGGGGGATGGCTACACCTTC
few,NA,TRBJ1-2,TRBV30,CAWSPGGHTNYGYTF,TGTGCCTGGAGCCCTGGGGGCCACACGAACTATGGCTACACCTTC
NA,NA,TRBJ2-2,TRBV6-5,CASSRTRGTGELFF,TGTGCCAGCAGTAGGACCAGGGGCACCGGGGAGCTGTTTTTT
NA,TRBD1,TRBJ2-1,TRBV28,CASRVDRDEEQFF,TGTGCCAGCAGGGTAGACAGGGACGAGGAGCAGTTCTTC
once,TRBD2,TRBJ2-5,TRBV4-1,CASSPQLTSGTPRETQYF,TGCGCCAGCAGCCCCCAGTTGACTAGCGGGACGCCCCGCGAGACCCAGTACTTC
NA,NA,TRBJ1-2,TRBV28,CASIYSGPNYGYTF,TGTGCCAGCATTTACAGCGGCCCCAACTATGGCTACACCTTC
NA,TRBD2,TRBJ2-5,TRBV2,CASSEMGGGVAGVETQYF,TGTGCCAGCAGTGAGATGGGGGGCGGGGTAGCGGGAGTAGAGACCCAGTACTTC
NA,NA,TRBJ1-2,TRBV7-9,CASSFSNLYGYTF,TGTGCCAGCAGCTTTTCCAATCTCTATGGCTACACCTTC
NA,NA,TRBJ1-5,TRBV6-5,CASSYSLTANQPQHF,TGTGCCAGCAGTTACTCGTTGACAGCAAATCAGCCCCAGCATTTT
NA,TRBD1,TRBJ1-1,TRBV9,CASSPRALTGGLTEAFF,TGTGCCAGCAGCCCCCGCGCTCTGACAGGGGGCTTGACTGAAGCTTTCTTT
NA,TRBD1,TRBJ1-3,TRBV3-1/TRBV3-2,CASSLQGMGNTIYF,TGTGCCAGCAGCCTACAGGGGATGGGAAACACCATATATTTT
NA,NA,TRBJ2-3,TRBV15,CATSRVRGGTDTQYF,TGTGCCACCAGCAGAGTAAGGGGGGGCACAGATACGCAGTATTTT
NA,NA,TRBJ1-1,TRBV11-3,CASSLGSDSVEAFF,TGTGCCAGCAGCTTAGGATCGGACAGCGTTGAAGCTTTCTTT
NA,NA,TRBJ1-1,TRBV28,CASSSTQGRGVTEAFF,TGTGCCAGCAGTTCCACCCAGGGGAGAGGGGTCACTGAAGCTTTCTTT
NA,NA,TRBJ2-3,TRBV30,CAWEGLTAQYF,TGTGCCTGGGAGGGACTTACGGCGCAGTATTTT
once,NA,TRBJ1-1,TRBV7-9,CASSSQGGNTEAFF,TGTGCCAGCAGCTCGCAGGGCGGGAACACTGAAGCTTTCTTT
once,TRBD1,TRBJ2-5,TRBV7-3,CASSRDRGETQYF,TGTGCCAGCAGCAGGGACAGGGGGGAGACCCAGTACTTC
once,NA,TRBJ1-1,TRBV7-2,CASSLAEVGSSEAFF,TGTGCCAGCAGCTTAGCAGAGGTCGGGAGCTCTGAAGCTTTCTTT
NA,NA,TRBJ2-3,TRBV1,CTSSLPLAGGIDTQYF,TGCACCAGCAGCCTTCCTCTAGCGGGAGGGATAGATACGCAGTATTTT
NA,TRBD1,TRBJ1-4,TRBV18,CASSPTGLPTNEKLFF,TGTGCCAGCTCACCGACAGGGCTACCAACTAATGAAAAACTGTTTTTT
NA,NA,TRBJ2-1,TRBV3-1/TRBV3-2,CASSQRGGANEQFF,TGTGCCAGCAGCCAACGAGGAGGAGCCAATGAGCAGTTCTTC
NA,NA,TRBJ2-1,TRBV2,CASNPSPQGLGEQFF,TGTGCCAGCAACCCGAGCCCTCAGGGTCTCGGTGAGCAGTTCTTC
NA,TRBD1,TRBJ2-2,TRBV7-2,CASSPRTGANTGELFF,TGTGCCAGCAGCCCTAGGACAGGAGCAAACACCGGGGAGCTGTTTTTT
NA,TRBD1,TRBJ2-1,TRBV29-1,CSVERDRGYNEQFF,TGCAGCGTTGAAAGAGACAGGGGTTACAATGAGCAGTTCTTC
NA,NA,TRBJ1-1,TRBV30,CAWSTTRDTEAFF,TGTGCCTGGAGTACAACCCGGGACACTGAAGCTTTCTTT
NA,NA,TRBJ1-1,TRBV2,CASSERRVGAEAFF,TGTGCCAGCAGTGAAAGGAGGGTTGGGGCTGAAGCTTTCTTT
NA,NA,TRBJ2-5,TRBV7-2,CASSLALRETQYF,TGTGCCAGCAGCTTAGCGCTTCGAGAGACCCAGTACTTC
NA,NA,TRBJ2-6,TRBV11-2,CASLRQGGVSGANVLTF,TGTGCCAGCTTAAGACAGGGAGGGGTCTCTGGGGCCAACGTCCTGACTTTC
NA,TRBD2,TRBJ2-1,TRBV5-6,CASSYGTSGTNEQFF,TGTGCCAGCAGCTACGGGACTAGCGGGACAAATGAGCAGTTCTTC
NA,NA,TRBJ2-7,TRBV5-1,CASSLAPDTSSYEQYF,TGCGCCAGCAGCTTGGCCCCGGACACGAGCTCCTACGAGCAGTACTTC
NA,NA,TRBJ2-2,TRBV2,CASRGRANTGELFF,TGTGCCAGCAGGGGACGGGCGAACACCGGGGAGCTGTTTTTT
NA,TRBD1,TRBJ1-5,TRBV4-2,CASSQQDRGGNQPQHF,TGTGCCAGCAGCCAGCAAGACAGGGGTGGGAATCAGCCCCAGCATTTT
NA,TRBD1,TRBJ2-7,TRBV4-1,CASSQEPGQGTYEQYF,TGCGCCAGCAGCCAAGAACCGGGACAGGGAACCTACGAGCAGTACTTC
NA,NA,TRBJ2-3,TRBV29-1,CSVEGLALDTQYF,TGCAGCGTAGAAGGTCTAGCGTTAGATACGCAGTATTTT
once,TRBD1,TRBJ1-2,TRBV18,CASSPRTGTGVYGYTF,TGTGCCAGCTCACCTCGAACCGGGACAGGAGTTTATGGCTACACCTTC
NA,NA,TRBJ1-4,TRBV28,CASRQGPANEKLFF,TGTGCCAGCAGGCAGGGCCCTGCTAATGAAAAACTGTTTTTT
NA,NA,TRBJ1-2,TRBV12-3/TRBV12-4,CASSSQGYGYTF,TGTGCCAGCAGTTCCCAGGGATATGGCTACACCTTC
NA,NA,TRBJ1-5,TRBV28,CASSPDNFYGSQPQHF,TGTGCCAGCAGTCCCGACAATTTTTATGGCAGTCAGCCCCAGCATTTT
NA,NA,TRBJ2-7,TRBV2,CASSDIGFGYEQYF,TGTGCCAGCAGTGATATAGGATTCGGCTACGAGCAGTACTTC
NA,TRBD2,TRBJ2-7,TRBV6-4,CASSDTQREGLDEQYF,TGTGCCAGCAGTGACACCCAGAGGGAGGGCCTGGACGAGCAGTACTTC
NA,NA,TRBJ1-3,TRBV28,CASSLRSPGNTIYF,TGTGCCAGCAGTTTACGGTCGCCTGGAAACACCATATATTTT
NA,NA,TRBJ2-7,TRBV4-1,CASSQVLAVRHEQYF,TGCGCCAGCAGCCAAGTTTTAGCTGTCCGTCACGAGCAGTACTTC
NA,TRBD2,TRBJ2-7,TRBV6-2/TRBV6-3,CASSQAGHYEQYF,TGTGCCAGCAGCCAAGCGGGGCACTACGAGCAGTACTTC
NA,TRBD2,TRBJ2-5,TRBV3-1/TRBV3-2,CASSHSAGGETQYF,TGTGCCAGCAGCCATTCAGCGGGAGGAGAGACCCAGTACTTC